This T cell receptor (beta chain) was identified during a study of T-cell reconstitution after alpha-beta-depleted transplantation in children. The library targeted TCRbeta and was prepared with unique molecular identifiers. Each CDR3 protein gets one entry after TCRdb re-called the PCR reads with MiXCR. The repertoire consists of 550,000 to 800,000 distinct CDR3 sequences, with around 13% occurring once and the leading ten covering roughly 0.77%. This CDR3 is built from 10 residues. Germline assignment: CDR1 DFQATT and CDR2 SNEGSKA (reference sequence). A remark on this clonotype: Its antigen is currently unknown. Sequence at one end of the junction differs from germline and may be a read error.

The study, taken as a whole, reports: After one year, T-cell counts and TCRbeta diversity mostly came from new T cells. About two months after transplant, alpha-beta T cells reportedly came from several hundred expanded graft clones.

Sequenced material: PBMCs, taken before TCRalphabeta/CD19-depleted stem cell transplant. The rearrangement links TRBV20-1 to TRBJ2-1; D may be TRBD1 (6 bases). The sequence came from a girl aged 2 to 10 with congenital amegakaryocytic thrombocytopenia, due to receive a stem cell transplant. In nucleotides, the CDR3 is TGCAGTGCTAGTAAGGACAGCCCGTGCTTC. Its translation: CSASKDSPCF.